A single sample is the source of the 29 T cell receptor beta chains below, sequenced in a study of cytomegalovirus exposure and HLA in healthy donors. The study ran its PCR with 60 Vbeta and 13 Jbeta primers. Data came from immunoSEQ multiplex PCR; TCRdb stores just in-frame clones and leaves some out. The data contain about 190,000 clones, 75% to 85% of them singletons. Sequencing used PBMCs. The source of these receptors is a woman in her forties or fifties in good health and CMV-seronegative.

In nucleotides, the CDR3 is TGTGCCAGTAAACCGGTCGACAGGGGTGGCACTGAAGCTTTCTTT. This gives the protein CASKPVDRGGTEAFF. J is TRBJ1-1 and V is TRBV25-1; 8 bases map to TRBD1. CDR1 MGHDK and CDR2 SYGVNS come from the germline V gene. V was clipped by 9 bases and J by 4 bases; unmatched bases: 13. CDR3 length: 15 residues.

The chain links TRBV18 to TRBJ2-2; TRBD1 matches at 8 bases. The CDR3 is 16 residues long. The germline V gene encodes CDR1 KGHSH and CDR2 LQKENI. V was pared by 6 bases and J by 5 bases, with 11 bases of the junction left unmatched. The CDR3 spells CASSPLAGGETGELFF. The CDR3 DNA reads as TGTGCCAGCTCTCCCTTGGCAGGGGGCGAAACCGGGGAGCTGTTTTTT.

The rearrangement uses TRBV6-5 and TRBJ1-2, with a possible D match to TRBD1 (6 bases). The CDR3 runs 11 residues. Trimming stripped 6 bases from V and 8 bases from J, with 10 bases between. CDR1 and CDR2 from the germline V gene are MNHEY and SVGAGI. The CDR3, as DNA: TGTGCCAGCAGAGCCCAGGGGGGCTACACCTTC. This codes for CASRAQGGYTF.

This clone was detected once. This chain joins TRBV6-5 and TRBJ2-2; D remains unclear. Germline-derived CDR1 and CDR2 are MNHEY and SVGAGI. Trimming shortened V by 6 bases and J by 5 bases, and 10 bases separated the two germline ends. This CDR3 is built from 13 residues. The CDR3 DNA is TGTGCCAGCAGGGGTCGAGGAACCGGGGAGCTGTTTTTT. Protein product: CASRGRGTGELFF.

The chain links TRBV6-5 to TRBJ2-1, with 8 bases fitting TRBD1. The ends lost 4 bases at V and 7 bases at J; junction bases unmatched: 9. Germline V gene sequence: CDR1 MNHEY, CDR2 SVGAGI. This CDR3 comprises 15 residues. In nucleotides, the CDR3 is TGTGCCAGCAGTTCTGGTGGACAGGGTAAGAATGAGCAGTTCTTC. This sequence encodes CASSSGGQGKNEQFF.

Turning to this clone: Its ends do not fully match the called genes, so a read error is possible. This chain connects TRBV5-1 to TRBJ2-1; TRBD2 aligns across 8 bases. CDR3 length: 15 amino acids. Germline V lookup: CDR1 SGHRS, CDR2 YFSETQ. Here the CDR3 DNA reads TGCGCCAGCAGGGAAACTAGCGGACCGGGGGATGAGCGGTTCTTC. Encoded protein: CASRETSGPGDERFF. Together with reference TRBV5-1 and TRBJ2-1, the CDR3 gives the full variable domain: KAGVTQTPRYLIKTRGQQVTLSCSPISGHRSVSWYQQTPGQGLQFLFEYFSETQRNKGNFPGRFSGRQFSNSRSEMNVSTLELGDSALYLCASRETSGPGDERFFGPGTRLTVL.

The chain recombines TRBV2 with TRBJ1-1; 9 nucleotides match TRBD1. V shed 5 bases and J 4 bases; nucleotides not matched to a gene: 11. This CDR3 spans 16 amino acids. CDR1 SNHLY and CDR2 FYNNEI come from the germline V gene. The CDR3 loop is CASSQQGAVSGTEAFF. CDR3 nucleotides: TGTGCCAGCAGTCAACAGGGGGCAGTAAGTGGCACTGAAGCTTTCTTT.

The rearrangement links TRBV11-2 to TRBJ2-3; 7 bases are a match to TRBD2. CDR3 length: 17 residues. CDR1 and CDR2 (germline): SGHAT, FQNNGV. After removal of 2 bases from V and 3 bases from J, the junction contained 11 bases not matched to a gene. In nucleotides, the CDR3 is TGTGCCAGCAGCTTAACTGGCGGGAGAGGTAGTACAGATACGCAGTATTTT. Amino acid sequence: CASSLTGGRGSTDTQYF.

J is TRBJ2-3 and V is TRBV9; 8 bases fit TRBD2. With V trimmed by 7 bases and J by 4 bases, 8 bases remained unmatched. This CDR3 has 14 amino acids. CDR1 and CDR2 (germline): SGDLS, YYNGEE. CDR3 protein: CASGREGLADTQYF. The CDR3 DNA is TGTGCCAGCGGACGGGAGGGGTTGGCAGATACGCAGTATTTT.

V usage is TRBV5-4 and J usage is TRBJ2-3; tentative D call: TRBD1 (5 bases). CDR3 size: 16 residues. Germline V gene sequence: CDR1 SGHNT, CDR2 YYREEE (reference sequence). V was cut by 4 bases and J by 2 bases, with 17 bases left in between. The CDR3: CASSTPGRVLTDTQYF. The CDR3 DNA is TGTGCCAGCAGCACACCCGGCAGGGTCCTCACAGATACGCAGTATTTT.

The chain uses TRBV5-1 and TRBJ1-3; 10 bases line up with TRBD1. The CDR3 has 15 residues. V was clipped by 4 bases and J by 4 bases; unmatched bases: 5. Germline V gene lookup returns CDR1 SGHRS and CDR2 YFSETQ. CDR3 coding DNA: TGCGCCAGCAGCAAGACAGGGGGCGGCGGAAACACCATATATTTT. Translated, it gives CASSKTGGGGNTIYF.

The J gene is TRBJ2-7, the V gene TRBV11-2; D is unclear. V dropped 5 bases and J dropped 3 bases, with 8 bases sitting between them. The CDR3 sequence is 12 residues long. CDR1 SGHAT and CDR2 FQNNGV come from the germline V gene. The CDR3 here is CASSRSSYEQYF. In DNA, the CDR3 is TGTGCCAGCAGCCGTAGCAGCTACGAGCAGTACTTC.

The J gene is TRBJ2-7, the V gene TRBV4-3; 8 nucleotides line up with TRBD2. CDR1 is LGHNA, CDR2 YSLEER, per germline. V gave up 1 base and J gave up 2 bases; unmatched junction bases: 4. The CDR3 length is 15 residues. CDR3 coding DNA: TGCGCCAGCAGCCAAGTGGTAGCGGGACCCTACGAGCAGTACTTC. Protein sequence: CASSQVVAGPYEQYF.

This chain uses TRBV15 with TRBJ1-1, with a tentative D call TRBD1 (6 bases). The germline CDR1 and CDR2 sequences are LNHNV and YYDKDF (reference sequence). CDR3 size: 12 residues. Trimming took off 3 bases at V and 11 bases at J, with 13 bases between the two ends. The chain's CDR3 is CATSSVTGTAFF. In nucleotides, the CDR3 is TGTGCCACCAGCAGTGTGACAGGCACGGCTTTCTTT.

This clone was observed a few times. The chain carries TRBV4-2 and TRBJ1-4, with TRBD1 identical over 9 bases. Germline V gene sequence: CDR1 LGHNA, CDR2 YNFKEQ. This CDR3 comprises 16 residues. Trimming took 4 bases from V and 8 from J; bases not matched to a gene: 11. CDR3 sequence reads: CASSLFSGTGSEKLFF. CDR3 coding DNA: TGTGCCAGCAGCCTGTTCTCCGGGACAGGGTCGGAAAAACTGTTTTTT.

In regard to this clone: One end of the junction varies from germline; a read error may be responsible. The chain recombines TRBV7-7 with TRBJ2-4; possible D gene TRBD1, 5 bases. There are 20 residues in the CDR3. Germline CDR1 SSHAT, CDR2 FNYEAQ (reference sequence). CDR3 sequence (DNA): TGTGCTAGCAGCTTAAGGCGAAGGGGCTTCCTTACCCTAGCCAAAAACATTCAGTACTTC. This translates into CASSLRRRGFLTLAKNIQYF.

For this clone: Germline is not matched at one junction end, which may reflect a read error. The rearrangement joins TRBV7-9 to TRBJ2-2; 7 positions match TRBD1. CDR1 SEHNR and CDR2 FQNEAQ come from the germline V gene (reference sequence). This CDR3 comprises 14 residues. The CDR3 DNA reads as TGTTCCAGCAGCTTACTACAGGGGACCGGGGAGCTGTTTTTT. Translation gives CSSSLLQGTGELFF. Full variable domain (outside the CDR3, taken from reference TRBV7-9 and TRBJ2-2): DTGVSQNPRHKITKRGQNVTFRCDPISEHNRLYWYRQTLGQGPEFLTYFQNEAQLEKSRLLSDRFSAERPKGSFSTLEIQRTEQGDSAMYLCSSSLLQGTGELFFGEGSRLTVL.

The V and J genes are TRBV5-5 and TRBJ1-2, with a tentative D call TRBD1 (5 bases). V dropped 0 bases and J dropped 4 bases, with 19 bases sitting between them. The CDR3 loop spans 17 amino acids. CDR1 is SGHKS and CDR2 is YYEKEE in the germline V gene (reference sequence). CDR3 region: CASSLARAVQGGYGYTF. The DNA for the CDR3 is TGTGCCAGCAGCTTGGCTCGGGCGGTTCAGGGCGGCTATGGCTACACCTTC.

This chain connects TRBV5-4 to TRBJ2-7; TRBD1 matches at 12 bases. V was pared by 6 bases and J by 5 bases, with 9 bases of the junction left unmatched. The CDR3 is 15 amino acids. Germline V lookup: CDR1 SGHNT, CDR2 YYREEE (reference sequence). The chain's CDR3 is CASMDRDRGRHEQYF. CDR3 nucleotide sequence: TGTGCCAGCATGGACCGGGACAGGGGGCGGCACGAGCAGTACTTC.

The genes are TRBV28 and TRBJ2-5; 8 positions agree with TRBD2. The better agreement between TRBJ2-7 and the DNA end casts doubt on the J call. Looked up from germline, CDR1 is MDHEN and CDR2 is SYDVKM. CDR3 length: 12 residues. CDR3 loop: CASSFGGDEQYF. CDR3 DNA sequence: TGTGCCAGCAGTTTCGGGGGGGACGAGCAGTACTTC.

In this sample, this clone turned up once. This sequence joins TRBV2 and TRBJ1-6; TRBD1 matches 10 bases. This CDR3 is 17 amino acids long. Germline CDR1 SNHLY, CDR2 FYNNEI. After removal of 8 bases from V and 10 bases from J, the junction contained 17 bases not matched to a gene. The CDR3: CASGARDRGGRRSPLHF. Here the CDR3 DNA reads TGTGCCAGCGGGGCCCGGGACAGGGGAGGTAGACGGTCACCCCTCCACTTT.

The rearrangement links TRBV5-5 to TRBJ2-3, with 8 bases matching TRBD2. Germline V gene data show CDR1 as SGHKS and CDR2 as YYEKEE (reference sequence). V trimming: 4 bases; J trimming: 6 bases; junction bases outside the gene matches: 10. The CDR3 runs to 15 residues. CDR3 nucleotide sequence: TGTGCCAGCAGCCCCCTCACGGGAGGGCGTGATACGCAGTATTTT. Translation: CASSPLTGGRDTQYF.

The chain has TRBV29-1 and TRBJ1-2; D not resolved. The V end lost 5 bases, the J end lost 2 bases, and 9 bases lay between the germline ends. This CDR3 spans 12 amino acids. Germline V gene sequence: CDR1 SQVTM, CDR2 ANQGSEA. The CDR3 sequence: CSVSPFNYGYTF. The CDR3 DNA follows: TGCAGCGTTTCCCCATTCAACTATGGCTACACCTTC.

The gene calls are TRBV19 and TRBJ1-5, with a tentative D call TRBD1 (6 bases). The V gene's germline CDR1 is LNHDA and CDR2 SQIVND (reference sequence). CDR3 length equals 13 residues. V lost 4 bases and J lost 4, with 8 bases in between. The CDR3 loop reads CASSTGQNQPQHF. The CDR3 DNA follows: TGTGCCAGTAGTACCGGACAGAATCAGCCCCAGCATTTT.

The chain employs TRBV7-3 and TRBJ2-7; 8 nucleotides agree with TRBD1. The V gene's germline CDR1 is SGHTA and CDR2 FQGTGA. The CDR3 is 14 residues long. V lost 5 bases, J lost 0 bases, and 3 bases stayed unmatched. CDR3 residues: CASSRDRNSYEQYF. CDR3 DNA: TGTGCCAGCAGCAGGGACAGGAACTCCTACGAGCAGTACTTC.

This chain joins TRBV6-5 and TRBJ2-7; tentatively, D is TRBD1 (6 bases). Germline V lookup: CDR1 MNHEY, CDR2 SVGAGI. This CDR3 has 14 amino acids. V was pared by 6 bases and J by 5 bases, with 17 bases between. The CDR3 sequence is CASRITGSPNEQYF. Here the CDR3 DNA reads TGTGCCAGCAGGATAACAGGGTCGCCTAACGAGCAGTACTTC.

The V call is TRBV25-1, the J call TRBJ2-3, with TRBD2 matching over 14 bases. Germline CDR1 MGHDK, CDR2 SYGVNS. This CDR3 contains 17 residues. J lost 5 bases, V lost 6 bases, and 10 bases had no gene match. The CDR3 nucleotides are TGTGCCAGCAGCAGGGGCGGAGGGACTAGCGGGAGAGATACGCAGTATTTT. It encodes CASSRGGGTSGRDTQYF.

This chain joins TRBV6-5 and TRBJ1-2; D is undetermined. Between the trimmed V and J ends, which lost 10 bases and 0 bases, there was a span of 12 bases. Germline lookup yields CDR1 MNHEY and CDR2 SVGAGI. The CDR3 has 13 residues. CDR3 DNA: TGTGCCACTTCTCCCCAGACTAACTATGGCTACACCTTC. Translating gives CATSPQTNYGYTF.

CDR3 protein: CASSPTLAVRGTDTQYF. DNA for the CDR3: TGTGCCAGCAGCCCGACGCTAGCGGTGAGGGGCACAGATACGCAGTATTTT. The chain is built from TRBV27 and TRBJ2-3, with 7 bases that match TRBD2. CDR3 length equals 17 residues. Losses at the gene ends were 6 bases for V and 1 base for J; bases not matched to a gene: 13. Germline CDR1 and CDR2: MNHEY and SMNVEV (reference sequence).